A selection of T cell receptor beta chains follows, all from one sample in a study of CD8+CD57+ T cells in acquired aplastic anemia. MiXCR, run by TCRdb on the reads, gives a single entry per CDR3 protein. The data contain approximately 65,000 distinct CDR3 sequences, 55% of them seen just once; the ten biggest clones take up over 2%. Sequencing input: sorted CD4+, CD8+, or CD8+CD57+ T cells (not recorded which) from PBMCs. The receptors stem from a human donor in good health, serving as a control. CDR3s include the opening cysteine and the closing phenylalanine or tryptophan. The D gene is left open where the match is weak. Where a row states a size, it is once, few, many or the class of an expanded clone; other rows omit it.

j_call d_call v_call clone_size cdr3_nt cdr3_aa
TRBJ2-3 TRBD2 TRBV11-1 NA TGTGCCAGCAGCCCGGGACTAGCGGTAGATACGCAGTATTTT CASSPGLAVDTQYF
TRBJ2-3 NA TRBV15 once TGTGCCACCAGCAGAGATGGGTCAGGGGGGAATACGCAGTATTTT CATSRDGSGGNTQYF
TRBJ1-2 NA TRBV5-6 many TGTGCCAGCAGCCGGCGGGGAGCTAACTATGGCTACACCTTC CASSRRGANYGYTF
TRBJ1-6 NA TRBV10-2 NA TGCGCCAGCAGTGGACAGGCCGTTATCGATTCACCCCTCCACTTT CASSGQAVIDSPLHF
TRBJ2-4 TRBD2 TRBV25-1 NA TGTGCTAGCTCCCCTAGCGGGGTGGGGAACATTCAGTACTTC CASSPSGVGNIQYF
TRBJ2-2 NA TRBV7-9 many TGTGCCAGCAGCTTAGGTTGGGGGGACAACACCGGGGAGCTGTTTTTT CASSLGWGDNTGELFF
TRBJ1-2 NA TRBV12-3/TRBV12-4 few TGTGCCAGCAGTCAGATCGGTCTCTATGGCTACACCTTC CASSQIGLYGYTF
TRBJ1-1 NA TRBV25-1 NA TGTGCCAGCAGTGATCAGGGGTACACTGAAGCTTTCTTT CASSDQGYTEAFF
TRBJ2-7 NA TRBV6-2/TRBV6-3 NA TGTGCCAGCAGGTCCCCCGGGAGTTCCCACGAGCAGTACTTC CASRSPGSSHEQYF
TRBJ1-2 NA TRBV12-3/TRBV12-4 many TGTGCCAGCACTGATGACCCCGGGGACCTTCATCTTGGCTACACCTTC CASTDDPGDLHLGYTF
TRBJ2-1 NA TRBV9 NA TGTGCCAGCAGCGTAGCAAGGGGCCATGAGCAGTTCTTC CASSVARGHEQFF
TRBJ1-2 NA TRBV29-1 NA TGCAGCATATGGAATCAGGGTCTTAACTATGGCTACACCTTC CSIWNQGLNYGYTF
TRBJ2-2 NA TRBV9 NA TGTGCCAGCAGCGGAGAGATGTGGGGCACCGGGGAGCTGTTTTTT CASSGEMWGTGELFF
TRBJ2-1 TRBD2 TRBV14 NA TGTGCCAGCTCAGCCAAGGATCTAGCGGGAGGGCCCTCTGATGAGCAGTTCTTC CASSAKDLAGGPSDEQFF
TRBJ2-1 NA TRBV11-1 many TGTGCCAGCAGCTTAGTCAGAAGTAGCTCCTACAATGAGCAGTTCTTC CASSLVRSSSYNEQFF
TRBJ1-2 TRBD1 TRBV2 once TGTGCCAGCAGTGGGACAGGGGTCTATGGCTACACCTTC CASSGTGVYGYTF
TRBJ2-7 NA TRBV7-9 NA TGTGCCAGCAGCCCCCCCAGGGGCTACGAGCAGTACTTC CASSPPRGYEQYF
TRBJ2-1 TRBD2 TRBV5-1 many TGCGCCAGCAGCTTGGTGAGGACTAGCGGGAGGAATGAGCAGTTCTTC CASSLVRTSGRNEQFF
TRBJ2-7 TRBD2 TRBV29-1 NA TGCAGCGTTGAAGGACTAGCTTCCGAGCAGTACTTC CSVEGLASEQYF
TRBJ2-1 TRBD2 TRBV5-1 many TGCGCCAGCAGCTCTTCCCTAGCGGGAGGGTTCAATGAGCAGTTCTTC CASSSSLAGGFNEQFF